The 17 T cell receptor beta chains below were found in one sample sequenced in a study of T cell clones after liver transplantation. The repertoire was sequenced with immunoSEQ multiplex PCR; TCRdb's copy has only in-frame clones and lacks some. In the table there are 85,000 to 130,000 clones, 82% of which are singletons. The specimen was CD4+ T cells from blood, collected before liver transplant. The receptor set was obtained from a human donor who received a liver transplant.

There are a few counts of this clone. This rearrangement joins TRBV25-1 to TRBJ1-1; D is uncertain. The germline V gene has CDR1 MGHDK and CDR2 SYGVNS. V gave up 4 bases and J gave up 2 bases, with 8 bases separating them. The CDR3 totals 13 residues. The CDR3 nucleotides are TGTGCCAGCAGTGGTACACCAAACACTGAAGCTTTCTTT. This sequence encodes CASSGTPNTEAFF.

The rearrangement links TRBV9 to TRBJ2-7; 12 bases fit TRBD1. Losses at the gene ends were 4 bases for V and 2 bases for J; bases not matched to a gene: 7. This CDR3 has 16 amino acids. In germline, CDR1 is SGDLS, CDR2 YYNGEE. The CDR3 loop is CASSLEGQGAAYEQYF. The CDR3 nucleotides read TGTGCCAGCAGCCTAGAGGGACAGGGGGCGGCCTACGAGCAGTACTTC.

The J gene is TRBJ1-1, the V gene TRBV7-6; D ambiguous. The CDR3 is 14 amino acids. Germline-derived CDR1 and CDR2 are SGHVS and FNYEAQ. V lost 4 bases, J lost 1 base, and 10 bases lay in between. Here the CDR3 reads CASSSRTGNTEAFF. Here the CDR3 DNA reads TGTGCCAGCAGCTCACGCACTGGGAACACTGAAGCTTTCTTT. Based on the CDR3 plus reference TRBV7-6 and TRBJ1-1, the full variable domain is GAGVSQSPRYKVTKRGQDVALRCDPISGHVSLYWYRQALGQGPEFLTYFNYEAQQDKSGLPNDRFSAERPEGSISTLTIQRTEQRDSAMYRCASSSRTGNTEAFFGQGTRLTVV.

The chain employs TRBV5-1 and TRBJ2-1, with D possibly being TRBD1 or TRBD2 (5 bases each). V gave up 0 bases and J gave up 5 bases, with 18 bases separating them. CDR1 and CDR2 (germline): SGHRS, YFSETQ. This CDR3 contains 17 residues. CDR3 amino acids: CASSLGRGVGTDNEQFF. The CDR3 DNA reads TGCGCCAGCAGCTTGGGCCGAGGGGTAGGGACGGACAATGAGCAGTTCTTC.

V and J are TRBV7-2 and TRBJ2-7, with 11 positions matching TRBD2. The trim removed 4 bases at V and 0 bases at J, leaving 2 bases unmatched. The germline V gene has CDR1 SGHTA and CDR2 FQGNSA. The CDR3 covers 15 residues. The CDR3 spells CASSSTSGISYEQYF. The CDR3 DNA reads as TGTGCCAGCAGCTCGACTAGCGGGATCTCCTACGAGCAGTACTTC.

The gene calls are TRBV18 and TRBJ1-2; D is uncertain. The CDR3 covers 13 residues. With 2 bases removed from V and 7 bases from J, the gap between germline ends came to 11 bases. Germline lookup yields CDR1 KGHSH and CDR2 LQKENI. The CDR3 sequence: CASSPKDSTGYTF. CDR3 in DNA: TGTGCCAGCTCACCAAAGGATTCTACTGGCTACACCTTC.

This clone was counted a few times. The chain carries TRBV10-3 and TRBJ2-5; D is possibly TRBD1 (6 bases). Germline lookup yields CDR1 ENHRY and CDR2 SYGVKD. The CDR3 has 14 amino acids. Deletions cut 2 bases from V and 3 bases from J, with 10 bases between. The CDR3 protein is CAISERQGKETQYF. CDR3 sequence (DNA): TGTGCCATCAGTGAGCGGCAGGGGAAAGAGACCCAGTACTTC.

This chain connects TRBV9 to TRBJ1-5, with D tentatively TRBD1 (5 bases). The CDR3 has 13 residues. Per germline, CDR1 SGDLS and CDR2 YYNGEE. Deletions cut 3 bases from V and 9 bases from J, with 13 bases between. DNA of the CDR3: TGTGCCAGCAGCGCCGGGACTGTCTGGCCCCAGCATTTT. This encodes CASSAGTVWPQHF.

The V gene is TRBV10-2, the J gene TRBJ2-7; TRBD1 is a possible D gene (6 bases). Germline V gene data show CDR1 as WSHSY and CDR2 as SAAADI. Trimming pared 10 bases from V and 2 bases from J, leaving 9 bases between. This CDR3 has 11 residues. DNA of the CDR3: TGCGCCACCTCAGGGGCCTACGAGCAGTACTTC. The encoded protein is CATSGAYEQYF.

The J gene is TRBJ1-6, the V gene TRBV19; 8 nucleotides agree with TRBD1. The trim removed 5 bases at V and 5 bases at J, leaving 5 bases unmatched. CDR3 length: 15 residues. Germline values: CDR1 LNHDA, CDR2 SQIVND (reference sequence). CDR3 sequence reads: CASSGTGLNNSPLHF. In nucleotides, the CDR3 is TGTGCCAGTAGTGGGACAGGACTTAATAATTCACCCCTCCACTTT.

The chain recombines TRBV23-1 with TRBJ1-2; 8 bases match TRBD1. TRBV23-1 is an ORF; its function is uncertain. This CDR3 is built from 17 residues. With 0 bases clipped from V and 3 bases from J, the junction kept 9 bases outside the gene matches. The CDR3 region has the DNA TGCGCCAGCAGTCAATCTCCCAGGGGGCAGAAGGACTATGGCTACACCTTC. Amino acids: CASSQSPRGQKDYGYTF.

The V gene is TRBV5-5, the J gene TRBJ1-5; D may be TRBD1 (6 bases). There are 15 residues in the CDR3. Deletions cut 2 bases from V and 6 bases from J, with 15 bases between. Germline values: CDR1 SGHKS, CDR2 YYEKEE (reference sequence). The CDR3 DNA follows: TGTGCCAGCAGCTTTAAGGGGGGTGAGGGTCAGCCCCAGCATTTT. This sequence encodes CASSFKGGEGQPQHF.

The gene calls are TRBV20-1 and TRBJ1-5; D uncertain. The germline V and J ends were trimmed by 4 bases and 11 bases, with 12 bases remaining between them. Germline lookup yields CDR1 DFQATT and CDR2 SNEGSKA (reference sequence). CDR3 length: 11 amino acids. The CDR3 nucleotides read TGCAGTGCTACCCTGGAAATAACCCAGCATTTT. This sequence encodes CSATLEITQHF.

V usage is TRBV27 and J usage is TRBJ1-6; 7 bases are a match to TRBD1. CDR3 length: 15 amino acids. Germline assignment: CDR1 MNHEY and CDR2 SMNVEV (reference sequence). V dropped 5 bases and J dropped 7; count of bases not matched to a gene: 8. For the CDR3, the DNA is TGTGCCAGCAGTCCTACAGGGGTAGGGAATTCACCCCTCCACTTT. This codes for CASSPTGVGNSPLHF.

CDR3 amino acids: CASSPRRDGTETQYF. The CDR3, as DNA: TGTGCCAGCTCACCACGGAGGGACGGGACCGAGACCCAGTACTTC. The genes are TRBV18 and TRBJ2-5; tentatively, D is TRBD2 (6 bases). The V gene lost 1 base and the J gene lost 5 bases, with 14 bases spanning the gap. CDR3 length: 15 amino acids. The germline V gene encodes CDR1 KGHSH and CDR2 LQKENI.

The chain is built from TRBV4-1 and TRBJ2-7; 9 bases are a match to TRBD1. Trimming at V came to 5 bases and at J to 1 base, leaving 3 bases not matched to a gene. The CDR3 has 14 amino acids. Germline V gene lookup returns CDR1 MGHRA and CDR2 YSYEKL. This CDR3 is CASSAGQGSYEQYF. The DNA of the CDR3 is TGCGCCAGCAGCGCGGGACAGGGATCCTACGAGCAGTACTTC.

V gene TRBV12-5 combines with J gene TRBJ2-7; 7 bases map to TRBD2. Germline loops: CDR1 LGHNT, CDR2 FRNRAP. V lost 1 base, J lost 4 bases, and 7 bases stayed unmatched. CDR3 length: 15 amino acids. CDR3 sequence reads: CASGLGQGGAYEQYF. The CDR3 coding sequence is TGTGCTAGTGGTTTGGGCCAGGGAGGGGCGTACGAGCAGTACTTC.